The present TCR beta chain was sequenced within a study of shared clonotypes between healthy human individuals. Measured with immunoSEQ multiplex PCR; TCRdb has only the in-frame clones, and not every one. The sample has 800,000 to 1,200,000 clones, approximately 80% seen once. Everyone who donated was a Caucasian adult who lived in Nashville, Tennessee. Findings and caveats of the study: In contrast to clonotypes shared by all four donors, non-shared clonotypes had lower generation probabilities. Represented diversity (both genetic and exposure-history) was limited by the small number of donors. A handful of donors showed sharing of about 4.6% of naive CD4 clonotypes.

The V end lost 4 bases, the J end lost 0 bases, and 16 bases lay between the germline ends. The CDR3 length is 16 residues. CDR1 is SGHNT and CDR2 is YYREEE in the germline V gene (reference sequence). About this clone itself: Its antigen is not known.

The sequence was collected from a man aged 18 to 29 in good health. Some clones in this sample may be carry-over from other donors' samples. Sequencing input: memory CD4+ T cells from PBMCs. Described subset: CD45RA-negative fraction. This chain joins TRBV5-4 and TRBJ1-2; a weak D match, TRBD1 (6 bases). The CDR3 sequence is CASSAPGQEANYGYTF. The CDR3 region has the DNA TGTGCCAGCAGCGCCCCGGGACAAGAAGCTAACTATGGCTACACCTTC.